This T cell receptor (beta chain) appears in the sequencing data of a study of T cells in Graves' hyperthyroidism and ophthalmopathy (dated by TCRdb to the late 2010s). Regarding the complete study: To identify distinguishing TCR V-J signatures, a discovery cohort of some 99 patients was used, comprising roughly 45 with Graves' ophthalmopathy and approximately 58 with stable Graves' hyperthyroidism. TCR Vbeta CDR3 sequencing of some 140 peripheral blood samples (over 40 ophthalmopathy, 75 or so hyperthyroidism and roughly 17 progressor patients) is reported in the paper. For training and testing, the 100 or so patients in the discovery cohort were randomly divided in a 7:3 ratio. Prospective prediction of ophthalmopathy was tested in an independent validation cohort consisting of roughly 20 hyperthyroidism patients and around 16 patients who later progressed to ophthalmopathy. Thyroid tissue and blood T-cell repertoires from six Graves' hyperthyroidism patients were also compared in the study. After sampling, hyperthyroidism patients received methimazole starting at 30 mg daily, and ophthalmopathy patients received high-dose intravenous methylprednisolone.

Stable Graves' hyperthyroidism was defined as the absence of progression to ophthalmopathy over 18 months of follow-up. Hyperthyroidism patients were aged 18 to 65 years and newly diagnosed, with disease duration of less than 2 months. Any patient with an uncontrolled infection, another autoimmune disease, pregnancy or lactation was excluded. Clinical symptoms, serum thyroxine and TRAb, thyroid ultrasound, and orbital computed tomography formed the basis for the diagnoses. Trizol reagent was used to extract total RNA, and RNA quality was then checked on an Agilent 2100 Bioanalyzer. Taken from the germline V gene, the CDR1 and CDR2 loops are SGHVS and FNYEAQ. The CDR3 covers 12 residues, taking in both the cysteine and the phenylalanine. The only DNA kept is the CDR3, 36 bases in frame from the first base. V is pared back by 5 bases and J by 14 bases, with 13 bases lying between the germline termini.

The TCR beta CDR3 regions were amplified from the RNA transcripts. The first round of RT-PCR for the TCR CDR3 was performed with the HTBI primer set and the Qiagen OneStep RT-PCR kit. A second multiplex PCR round built the libraries, followed by size selection and purification. Paired-end sequencing of the libraries was performed with 100 bp reads on an Illumina HiSeq2000. The authors' analysis ran thus. SOAPnuke was used to process the raw data, with reads discarded if the reads contained adapters or uncalled bases, had a mean Phred below 15, or lacked an exact constant-primer or identifier match. High-quality paired reads were merged using COPE v1.2.5, and each unique nucleotide sequence was defined as a clonotype. MiTCR v1.1 was used to align the clonotypes against IMGT TRBV, TRBD and TRBJ reference segments. Only V-J combinations with frequency above 0.0001, covering approximately 99% of repertoires, were analysed. A TCS score was defined as the ratio of F50 (clonal expansion) to E x V (chaos), with BLOSUM62-based TCRdist applied between CDR3 peptides within each V-J. Welch's t-statistics and random forest reduced 514 V-J features to 13, which were used in a naive Bayes classifier (R e1071). The public reads were reprocessed in TCRdb via fastp at Q25 and MiXCR, keeping in-frame beta chains. Every entry covers one CDR3 protein and lists the most common genes and DNA from its rows. What appears here as the V and J calls and clone size reflects TCRdb's work, not the paper's. The sample includes some 510,000 distinct CDR3 sequences, with about 43% observed a single time. 8% to 8.5% of the sample is held by the ten biggest clonotypes.

What the research found in general, with its limitations: A model built on a 13 V-J signature distinguished ophthalmopathy from stable hyperthyroidism, reaching about 89% sensitivity and 81.08% specificity in cross-validation and 80%/75% in testing. No statistical method was used to fix the sample size in advance, and group allocation was not hidden from the investigators. In validation, the model predicted progression to ophthalmopathy a median of around six months before onset, with over 60% sensitivity and around 76% specificity. Most expanded thyroid clonotypes (frequency above 0.001) were also found in blood, which suggests that blood repertoires may mirror thyroid immune responses.

In its sample, this clonotype was seen many times. Its antigen remains unidentified. Base qualities are missing; no much larger clone stands one base away. The TCR sequence derives from a young woman with Graves' hyperthyroidism. Donor details come from another sample of the same person, matched by shared clones. The chain joins TRBV7-6 to TRBJ1-6; TRBD1 might be the D gene, on 5 matching bases. Specimen: peripheral blood or thyroid tissue (not recorded which). The nucleotide sequence is TGTGCCAGCAGCCCGCCCGTGGGGGCCCTCCACTTT. This codes for CASSPPVGALHF.